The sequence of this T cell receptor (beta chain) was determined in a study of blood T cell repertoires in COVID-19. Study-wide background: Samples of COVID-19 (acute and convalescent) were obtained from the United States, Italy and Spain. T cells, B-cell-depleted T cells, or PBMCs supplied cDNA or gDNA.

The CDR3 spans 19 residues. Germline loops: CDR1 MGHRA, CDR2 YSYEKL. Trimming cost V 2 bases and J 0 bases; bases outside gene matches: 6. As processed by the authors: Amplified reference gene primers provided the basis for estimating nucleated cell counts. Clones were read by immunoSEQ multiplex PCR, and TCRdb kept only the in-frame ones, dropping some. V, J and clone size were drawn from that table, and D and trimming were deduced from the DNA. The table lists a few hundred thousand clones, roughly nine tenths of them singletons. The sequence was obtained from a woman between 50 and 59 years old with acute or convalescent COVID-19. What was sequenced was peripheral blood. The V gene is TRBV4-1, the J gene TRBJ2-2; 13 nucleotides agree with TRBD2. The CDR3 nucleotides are TGCGCCAGCAGCCAACCGGGACTAGCGGGGAAAACGAACACCGGGGAGCTGTTTTTT. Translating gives CASSQPGLAGKTNTGELFF.